A selection of T cell receptor beta chains follows, all from one sample in a study of blood T cells in healthy people across ages. TCRdb ran MiXCR on the 5' RACE reads and lists one entry per CDR3 protein. This sample has some 640,000 distinct CDR3 sequences, with more than 40% found just once. The sequencing input was blood. The receptors come from a woman aged 55-70 years in good health. Both conserved end residues are part of each CDR3. The D gene is left open where the match is weak. Only some rows state a clone size, as once, few, many or a class for expanded clones.

abundance: NA; d_gene: TRBD1; j_gene: TRBJ2-7; v_gene: TRBV7-3; CDR3nt: TGTGCCAGCAGCCTGACAGGGAACGGAGCCTACGAGCAGTACTTC; CDR3aa: CASSLTGNGAYEQYF
abundance: NA; d_gene: TRBD2; j_gene: TRBJ2-3; v_gene: TRBV4-1; CDR3nt: TGCGCCAGCAGCATAGCTCGGGGCGGGAGTAGGACAGATACGCAGTATTTT; CDR3aa: CASSIARGGSRTDTQYF
abundance: NA; d_gene: NA; j_gene: TRBJ1-2; v_gene: TRBV5-1; CDR3nt: TGCGCCAGCAGCTTTTTGAACAACGGCTACACCTTC; CDR3aa: CASSFLNNGYTF
abundance: once; d_gene: NA; j_gene: TRBJ1-5; v_gene: TRBV20-1; CDR3nt: TGCAGTGCTAGAGATACCGGTTATAGCAATCAGCCCCAGCATTTT; CDR3aa: CSARDTGYSNQPQHF
abundance: NA; d_gene: NA; j_gene: TRBJ1-5; v_gene: TRBV28; CDR3nt: TGTGCCAGCTCACAGAGCCATAGCAATCAGCCCCTGCATTTT; CDR3aa: CASSQSHSNQPLHF
abundance: few; d_gene: TRBD2; j_gene: TRBJ2-7; v_gene: TRBV20-1; CDR3nt: TGCAGTGCGGAACGGCCGAGCGGGGGGTTCTCCTACGAGCAGTACTTC; CDR3aa: CSAERPSGGFSYEQYF
abundance: NA; d_gene: NA; j_gene: TRBJ1-4; v_gene: TRBV21-1; CDR3nt: TGTGCCAGCCCTCCCGGGACGGTAAATGAAAAACTGTTTTTT; CDR3aa: CASPPGTVNEKLFF
abundance: NA; d_gene: NA; j_gene: TRBJ2-7; v_gene: TRBV27; CDR3nt: TGTGCCAGCTCCCCTCTGGGGGGTCGGGAGCAGTACTTC; CDR3aa: CASSPLGGREQYF
abundance: NA; d_gene: NA; j_gene: TRBJ2-5; v_gene: TRBV5-1; CDR3nt: TGCGCCAGCAAGCCAGATCCAGAGACCCAGTACTTC; CDR3aa: CASKPDPETQYF
abundance: NA; d_gene: NA; j_gene: TRBJ1-2; v_gene: TRBV28; CDR3nt: TGTGCCAGCAGTGCCACCCAGTGGTATGGCTACACCTTC; CDR3aa: CASSATQWYGYTF
abundance: NA; d_gene: NA; j_gene: TRBJ2-7; v_gene: TRBV24-1; CDR3nt: TGTGCCACCAGTGATTTTGCAGGTGCCCACAATGAGCAGTACTTC; CDR3aa: CATSDFAGAHNEQYF
abundance: NA; d_gene: TRBD2; j_gene: TRBJ2-5; v_gene: TRBV20-1; CDR3nt: TGCAGTGCTAGTCTAGCGGGAGTCGTGGAGACCCAGTACTTC; CDR3aa: CSASLAGVVETQYF
abundance: few; d_gene: NA; j_gene: TRBJ2-2; v_gene: TRBV29-1; CDR3nt: TGCAGCGTTAGAATGCATACGAACACCGGGGAGCTGTTTTTT; CDR3aa: CSVRMHTNTGELFF
abundance: once; d_gene: NA; j_gene: TRBJ1-6; v_gene: TRBV7-9; CDR3nt: TGTGCCAGCAGCCCGGGTCCTCGGGATTCACCCCTCCACTTT; CDR3aa: CASSPGPRDSPLHF
abundance: NA; d_gene: TRBD1; j_gene: TRBJ1-1; v_gene: TRBV6-6; CDR3nt: TGTGCCAGCAGAAAGGGACAGCCGAACACTGAAGCTTTCTTT; CDR3aa: CASRKGQPNTEAFF
abundance: NA; d_gene: TRBD2; j_gene: TRBJ2-1; v_gene: TRBV6-1; CDR3nt: TGTGCCAGCAGTGAACTAACCGGGCTAGCGGCGTACTACAATGAGCAGTTCTTC; CDR3aa: CASSELTGLAAYYNEQFF